The rows below give T cell receptor beta chains drawn from one sample of a study of T cells in Graves' hyperthyroidism and ophthalmopathy. One entry per CDR3 protein results from TCRdb running MiXCR on the multiplex PCR reads. The sample has about 560,000 distinct CDR3 sequences; 16% are singletons. Sequenced: blood. These receptors were taken from a young woman with Graves' hyperthyroidism. Both conserved end residues are trimmed from each CDR3. Expanded clones are given a class, and other clones once, few, many or no size at all.

j_call,v_call,clone_size,cdr3_aa
TRBJ1-5,TRBV6-5,many,ASSSTGLGQPQH
TRBJ2-3,TRBV10-3,few,AISRTSAYTDTQY
TRBJ2-3,TRBV7-9,many,ASSGVRAALTDTQY
TRBJ2-3,TRBV6-2/TRBV6-3,-,ASSYGPTGDTQY
TRBJ2-7,TRBV11-2,many,ASSLDVAHYEQY
TRBJ1-1,TRBV9,few,ASGPGRATEAF
TRBJ2-3,TRBV19,-,ASSPDQRDTQY
TRBJ2-7,TRBV18,few,ASSPGVTDSYEQY
TRBJ2-3,TRBV20-1,many,SARDPLLAGVTDTQY
TRBJ1-5,TRBV20-1,many,SALPGDSNQPQH
TRBJ2-7,TRBV18,many,ASSPGQGLDEQY
TRBJ2-7,TRBV11-2,many,ASSPTGPGDEQY
TRBJ2-1,TRBV11-2,few,ASSLGRGHYNEQF
TRBJ2-2,TRBV4-2,few,ASSAPGLNTGELF
TRBJ1-2,TRBV4-3,-,ASSQFPGRGYT
TRBJ2-7,TRBV29-1,many,SVEDRAGEQY
TRBJ1-5,TRBV12-3/TRBV12-4,many,ASSLGHSSNQPQH
TRBJ1-1,TRBV12-3/TRBV12-4,many,ASSLAEGAGTEAF
TRBJ2-7,TRBV10-2,-,ASSGRDTLPRGSYEQY
TRBJ2-4,TRBV4-1,-,ASSPNGVQSGIQY
TRBJ1-5,TRBV19,-,ASRTGQGGNQPQH
TRBJ2-7,TRBV28,few,ATRGGRGATYEQY
TRBJ1-1,TRBV3-1,many,ASSRMWDSNTEAF
TRBJ1-1,TRBV4-2,-,ASSRAGGNTEAF